Listed here are 32 T cell receptor beta chains from one sample, sequenced in a study of CD8 T cells in ankylosing spondylitis. TCRdb processed the 5' RACE reads anew with MiXCR; each CDR3 protein has one entry. The sample has a few hundred thousand distinct CDR3 sequences, about 20% seen once. Material: blood, either unsorted or a sorted T cell fraction (not recorded which). The receptors originated from a female donor with ankylosing spondylitis or in good health (not recorded which).

The table lists this clonotype with many counts. The chain is built from TRBV27 and TRBJ1-4; 7 bases line up with TRBD1. Germline CDR1 reads MNHEY; CDR2 reads SMNVEV (reference sequence). The CDR3 consists of 15 residues. Trimming took 5 bases from V and 8 from J; bases not matched to a gene: 11. CDR3 nucleotide sequence: TGTGCCAGCAGTCCACAACCGGGACAGAGGGAAAAACTGTTTTTT. Its translation: CASSPQPGQREKLFF.

The rearrangement uses TRBV7-2 and TRBJ1-3; possible D gene TRBD1, 5 bases. Germline V lookup: CDR1 SGHTA, CDR2 FQGNSA. With 5 bases removed from V and 3 bases from J, the gap between germline ends came to 20 bases. This CDR3 comprises 17 residues. CDR3 in DNA: TGTGCCAGCAGCATCCGTCCGCAGGGTACGGGTGGAAACACCATATATTTT. It codes for CASSIRPQGTGGNTIYF.

This clonotype was counted at least ten times. One end of the junction does not line up with germline, which may come from a read error. The chain combines TRBV29-1 with TRBJ1-2; D is unclear. The CDR3 extends over 13 amino acids. Germline lookup yields CDR1 SQVTM and CDR2 ANQGSEA. The CDR3 DNA reads TGCAGCGTGGAAGTGTTCGGAGCCTATGGCTACACCTTC. This gives the protein CSVEVFGAYGYTF.

The J gene is TRBJ2-1, the V gene TRBV3-1; TRBD2 agrees at 10 bases. V lost 1 base and J lost 8; bases outside the gene matches: 8. The CDR3 has 16 amino acids. Germline CDR1 and CDR2: LGHDT and YNNKEL (reference sequence). The CDR3 coding sequence is TGTGCCAGCAGCCAAGTAAGGCTAGCGGGAGTCTATGAGCAGTTCTTC. Amino acids: CASSQVRLAGVYEQFF.

This clonotype was counted a few times. This chain uses TRBV12-3 or TRBV12-4 with TRBJ2-5; TRBD2 matches 7 bases. With 7 bases clipped from V and 4 bases from J, the junction kept 9 bases outside the gene matches. The length of the CDR3 is 14 residues. The CDR3 here is CASTSSGNGETQYF. The CDR3 region has the DNA TGTGCCAGCACCTCGAGCGGGAACGGAGAGACCCAGTACTTC.

This sequence joins TRBV5-1 and TRBJ2-3, with 8 bases matching TRBD2. V lost 0 bases and J lost 3; bases outside the gene matches: 6. The length of the CDR3 is 16 residues. Germline loops: CDR1 SGHRS, CDR2 YFSETQ. CDR3 sequence reads: CASSLGLASPTDTQYF. The CDR3 DNA is TGCGCCAGCAGCTTGGGACTAGCGTCCCCAACAGATACGCAGTATTTT.

This clonotype was observed a handful of times. J is TRBJ2-3 and V is TRBV12-3 or TRBV12-4; D ambiguous. The CDR3 extends over 14 amino acids. The V end lost 1 base, the J end lost 3 bases, and 8 bases lay between the germline ends. The CDR3 protein is CASSLGSWTDTQYF. CDR3 nucleotide sequence: TGTGCCAGCAGTTTAGGTAGCTGGACAGATACGCAGTATTTT.

This clonotype has a count of ten or more. This chain uses TRBV7-2 with TRBJ2-1, with 7 positions matching TRBD2. This CDR3 comprises 15 residues. Per the germline V gene, CDR1 is SGHTA and CDR2 is FQGNSA. J gave up 2 bases and V 3 bases, and 4 bases lay outside the gene matches. In DNA form, the CDR3 reads TGTGCCAGCAGCTTCAGCGGGATGGCCTACAATGAGCAGTTCTTC. Protein product: CASSFSGMAYNEQFF.

The V and J genes are TRBV7-2 and TRBJ1-1; maybe TRBD1 (5 bases). Trimming removed 9 bases at V and 7 bases at J, with 21 bases between. Germline assignment: CDR1 SGHTA and CDR2 FQGNSA. This CDR3 spans 14 amino acids. Here the CDR3 reads CASNVPGLHDEAFF. In DNA, the CDR3 is TGTGCCAGTAACGTCCCAGGGCTGCACGATGAAGCTTTCTTT. The full variable domain, with the rest looked up from reference TRBV7-2 and TRBJ1-1, is GAGVSQSPSNKVTEKGKDVELRCDPISGHTALYWYRQSLGQGLEFLIYFQGNSAPDKSGLPSDRFSAERTGGSVSTLTIQRTQQEDSAVYLCASNVPGLHDEAFFGQGTRLTVV.

The chain uses TRBV7-6 and TRBJ2-1; perhaps TRBD1 as D (6 bases). Germline CDR1 reads SGHVS; CDR2 reads FNYEAQ. Trimming took off 2 bases at V and 0 bases at J, with 17 bases between the two ends. The CDR3 has 18 amino acids. The CDR3 DNA sequence: TGTGCCAGCAGCTTAATCCCACTCTCGGACAGCTCCTACAATGAGCAGTTCTTC. This translates into CASSLIPLSDSSYNEQFF.

The sample holds many counts of this clonotype. The gene calls are TRBV20-1 and TRBJ1-3; D possibly corresponds to TRBD1 (5 bases). Germline loops: CDR1 DFQATT, CDR2 SNEGSKA (reference sequence). Trimming cost V 1 base and J 2 bases, with 6 bases left between them. This CDR3 contains 13 residues. CDR3: CSARATAGNTIYF. In DNA form, the CDR3 reads TGCAGTGCTAGAGCGACAGCTGGAAACACCATATATTTT.

This clonotype was found many times. This chain uses TRBV6-1 with TRBJ2-7; D might be TRBD2 (6 bases). The germline V gene encodes CDR1 MNHNS and CDR2 SASEGT. This CDR3 spans 13 amino acids. Trimming left V 7 bases short and J 1 base short, with 11 bases between. CDR3: CASNRGSSYEQYF. Here the CDR3 DNA reads TGTGCCAGCAACCGGGGGTCGTCCTACGAGCAGTACTTC.

The table lists this clonotype with many counts. The rearrangement links TRBV10-3 to TRBJ2-1; D is perhaps TRBD1 (5 bases). Trimming cost V 6 bases and J 5 bases, with 8 bases left between them. Germline assignment: CDR1 ENHRY and CDR2 SYGVKD. The CDR3 spans 12 residues. DNA of the CDR3: TGTGCCATCAGGGGGCGAAACAATGAGCAGTTCTTC. The encoded protein is CAIRGRNNEQFF.

The chain has TRBV7-6 and TRBJ2-7, with D maybe TRBD2 (6 bases). Germline V gene sequence: CDR1 SGHVS, CDR2 FNYEAQ. Trimming took 5 bases from V and 7 from J, leaving 24 bases between them. This CDR3 is built from 16 residues. The CDR3 protein is CASSNGGPSEVWEQYF. CDR3 bases: TGTGCCAGCAGCAATGGAGGTCCTAGCGAAGTATGGGAGCAGTACTTC.

The chain recombines TRBV24-1 with TRBJ2-1; D is perhaps TRBD2 (6 bases). The germline V gene encodes CDR1 KGHDR and CDR2 SFDVKD. Trimming pared 12 bases from V and 8 bases from J, leaving 19 bases between. This CDR3 comprises 13 residues. In DNA form, the CDR3 reads TGTGCCGCCGGCGGGGAGAGAAGCGATGAGCAGTTCTTC. This sequence encodes CAAGGERSDEQFF.

The chain couples TRBV30 to TRBJ2-5, with D perhaps matching TRBD2 (5 bases). The CDR3 has 13 amino acids. The ends were cut back, 4 bases at V and 5 bases at J, with 14 bases in the middle. CDR1 and CDR2 (germline): GTSNPN, SVGIG (reference sequence). The CDR3 region has the DNA TGTGCCTGGAACAACCACAGAGGGGAGACCCAGTACTTC. Its translation: CAWNNHRGETQYF.

This clonotype was observed a few times. V and J are TRBV20-1 and TRBJ2-3; D may be TRBD1 (6 bases). The CDR3 is 15 amino acids. Trimming shortened V by 5 bases and J by 2 bases, and 17 bases separated the two germline ends. From germline, CDR1 is DFQATT and CDR2 SNEGSKA (reference sequence). Here the CDR3 reads CSAASGQLPTDTQYF. CDR3 nucleotide sequence: TGCAGTGCTGCCTCTGGACAGCTTCCCACAGATACGCAGTATTTT.

This chain uses TRBV10-3 with TRBJ1-5; maybe TRBD1 (6 bases). Germline V gene lookup returns CDR1 ENHRY and CDR2 SYGVKD. The V end lost 7 bases, the J end lost 5 bases, and 12 bases lay between the germline ends. The CDR3 spans 13 residues. CDR3 sequence: CAITADSDQPQHF. The DNA for the CDR3 is TGTGCCATCACCGCGGACAGCGATCAGCCCCAGCATTTT.

This clonotype has just a few counts. The chain combines TRBV6-1 with TRBJ2-2, with TRBD1 identical over 7 bases. The CDR3 extends over 15 amino acids. Trimming removed 5 bases from V and 1 base from J; junction bases left unmatched: 4. Germline V gene lookup returns CDR1 MNHNS and CDR2 SASEGT. The CDR3: CASSRGQWNTGELFF. In DNA form, the CDR3 reads TGTGCCAGCAGTAGGGGACAGTGGAACACCGGGGAGCTGTTTTTT.

This clonotype was observed a handful of times. The chain joins TRBV7-6 to TRBJ2-2; 9 bases match TRBD1. The CDR3 totals 16 residues. Looked up from germline, CDR1 is SGHVS and CDR2 is FNYEAQ. Germline trimming cut 2 bases from V and 6 bases from J; bases unmatched to any gene: 7. The CDR3 region is CASSLNRDRVSGELFF. The CDR3 DNA reads TGTGCCAGCAGCTTAAACCGGGACAGGGTGTCCGGGGAGCTGTTTTTT. The full variable domain, its missing parts supplied by reference TRBV7-6 and TRBJ2-2, is GAGVSQSPRYKVTKRGQDVALRCDPISGHVSLYWYRQALGQGPEFLTYFNYEAQQDKSGLPNDRFSAERPEGSISTLTIQRTEQRDSAMYRCASSLNRDRVSGELFFGEGSRLTVL.

This clonotype has only a few counts. The V and J genes are TRBV29-1 and TRBJ1-2, with D hard to call. Trimming cost V 5 bases and J 0 bases, with 7 bases left between them. The CDR3 has 12 amino acids. Germline V gives CDR1 SQVTM, CDR2 ANQGSEA. The CDR3 protein is CSVLGANYGYTF. In DNA, the CDR3 is TGCAGCGTTTTAGGAGCTAACTATGGCTACACCTTC.

A few counts support this clonotype. The V and J genes are TRBV12-3 or TRBV12-4 and TRBJ1-1; no firm D call. V was trimmed by 3 bases and J by 1 base, leaving 12 bases between them. This CDR3 contains 15 residues. The CDR3 nucleotides are TGTGCCAGCAGTTTTTCAGACCGTGCGAACACTGAAGCTTTCTTT. Encoded protein: CASSFSDRANTEAFF.

V is TRBV4-3 and J is TRBJ2-7; D might be TRBD1 or TRBD2, each matching 5 bases. The V and J ends lost 3 bases and 6 bases respectively, with 18 bases between them. The CDR3 has 15 residues. Germline-derived CDR1 and CDR2 are LGHNA and YSLEER. The CDR3 coding sequence is TGCGCCAGCAGCCAGGGGGTCTCCCGTGGGGTCGAGCAGTACTTC. It translates to CASSQGVSRGVEQYF.

This clonotype was counted only a few times. V is TRBV29-1 and J is TRBJ2-1; possible D gene TRBD1, 5 bases. V lost 3 bases and J 8 bases, leaving 14 bases between the germline ends. This CDR3 region has 13 residues. The germline gives CDR1 SQVTM, CDR2 ANQGSEA. CDR3: CSVEGLVRHEQFF. CDR3 DNA sequence: TGCAGCGTTGAGGGGCTAGTTCGCCATGAGCAGTTCTTC.

This clonotype has ten or more counts. The chain has TRBV29-1 and TRBJ2-3; TRBD1 matches at 8 bases. Losses at the gene ends were 2 bases for V and 5 bases for J; bases not matched to a gene: 6. CDR1 is SQVTM, CDR2 ANQGSEA, per germline. This CDR3 has 14 residues. CDR3 sequence (DNA): TGCAGCGTTGAATCTGGACAGGGACTAGATACGCAGTATTTT. Translating it yields CSVESGQGLDTQYF.

This clonotype was picked up many times. The CDR3: CASSHGTGVDEQFF. The CDR3 DNA sequence: TGTGCCAGCAGCCACGGGACAGGGGTGGATGAGCAGTTCTTC. The gene calls are TRBV7-3 and TRBJ2-1, with TRBD1 matching 10 bases. J lost 8 bases, V lost 5 bases, and 6 bases had no gene match. The CDR3 covers 14 residues. Germline CDR1 is SGHTA and CDR2 is FQGTGA.

This clonotype was detected ten times or more. The V gene is TRBV20-1, the J gene TRBJ2-3; D is uncertain. V was shortened by 1 base and J by 5 bases, with 1 base between the two germline ends. Per germline, CDR1 DFQATT and CDR2 SNEGSKA (reference sequence). The CDR3 is 10 residues long. CDR3 in amino acids: CSARGDTQYF. CDR3 nucleotides: TGCAGTGCTAGAGGAGATACGCAGTATTTT.

The chain links TRBV20-1 to TRBJ2-7; TRBD1 is a possible D gene (5 bases). CDR1 DFQATT and CDR2 SNEGSKA come from the germline V gene (reference sequence). CDR3 length equals 11 residues. The CDR3 loop reads CSRELGLEQYF. The DNA of the CDR3 is TGCAGCAGGGAACTGGGGTTGGAGCAGTACTTC.

V usage is TRBV7-2 and J usage is TRBJ2-7; 9 bases line up with TRBD2. V trimming: 2 bases; J trimming: 5 bases; junction bases outside the gene matches: 7. The germline CDR1 and CDR2 sequences are SGHTA and FQGNSA. The CDR3 loop spans 15 amino acids. CDR3 protein: CASSLNPLAGNEQYF. CDR3 bases: TGTGCCAGCAGCTTAAATCCACTAGCGGGTAACGAGCAGTACTTC. The full variable domain, its missing parts supplied by reference TRBV7-2 and TRBJ2-7, is GAGVSQSPSNKVTEKGKDVELRCDPISGHTALYWYRQSLGQGLEFLIYFQGNSAPDKSGLPSDRFSAERTGGSVSTLTIQRTQQEDSAVYLCASSLNPLAGNEQYFGPGTRLTVT.

This clonotype was found a few times. The rearrangement joins TRBV24-1 to TRBJ2-3; tentatively, D is TRBD1 (6 bases). Between the trimmed V and J ends, which lost 5 bases and 6 bases, there was a span of 17 bases. There are 15 residues in the CDR3. Germline V CDR1 and CDR2: KGHDR, SFDVKD. The CDR3 protein is CATSVVSGAADTQYF. For the CDR3, the DNA is TGTGCCACCAGTGTGGTCTCAGGGGCGGCGGATACGCAGTATTTT.

This clonotype was detected only once. V is TRBV12-3 or TRBV12-4 and J is TRBJ2-7; D may correspond to TRBD1 or TRBD2 (5 bases each). This CDR3 has 15 residues. Trimming stripped 5 bases from V and 3 bases from J, with 17 bases between. The CDR3 loop reads CASSAGAAEHYEQYF. CDR3 nucleotide sequence: TGTGCCAGCAGTGCCGGGGCAGCGGAACACTACGAGCAGTACTTC.

This clonotype showed up just a few times. The V call is TRBV5-1, the J call TRBJ2-7; perhaps TRBD2 as D (5 bases). The CDR3 sequence is 13 residues long. Per germline, CDR1 SGHRS and CDR2 YFSETQ. V was pared by 0 bases and J by 5 bases, with 9 bases between. CDR3 in amino acids: CASSLAFGNEQYF. CDR3 DNA sequence: TGCGCCAGCAGCTTGGCTTTCGGGAACGAGCAGTACTTC.